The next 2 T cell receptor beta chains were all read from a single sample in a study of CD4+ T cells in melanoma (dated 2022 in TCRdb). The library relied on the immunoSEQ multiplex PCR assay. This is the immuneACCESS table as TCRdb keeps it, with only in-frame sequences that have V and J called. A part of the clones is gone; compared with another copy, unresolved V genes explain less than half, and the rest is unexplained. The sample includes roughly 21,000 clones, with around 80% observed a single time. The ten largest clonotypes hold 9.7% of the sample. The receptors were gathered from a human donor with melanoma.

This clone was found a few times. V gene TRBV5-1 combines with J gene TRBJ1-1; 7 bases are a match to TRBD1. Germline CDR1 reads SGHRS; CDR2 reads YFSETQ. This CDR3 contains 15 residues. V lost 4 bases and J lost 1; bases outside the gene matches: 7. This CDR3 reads CASSVQGEKNTEAFF. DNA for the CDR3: TGCGCCAGCAGCGTGCAGGGGGAAAAGAACACTGAAGCTTTCTTT.

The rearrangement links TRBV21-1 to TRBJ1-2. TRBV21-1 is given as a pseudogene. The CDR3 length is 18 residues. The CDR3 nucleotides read TGTGCCAGCAGCAACGGCCGAGGGGGAGGTCTTAAGGTGGATGGCTACACCTTC. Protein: CASSNGRGGGLKVDGYTF.